The rows below give T cell receptor beta chains drawn from one sample of a study of regulatory T cells in long-lasting Graves disease. Via MiXCR, TCRdb re-called the multiplex PCR reads, giving one row per CDR3 protein. Counted here are about 420,000 distinct CDR3 sequences, around 20% occurring once; the ten biggest clones make up roughly a quarter. Source: peripheral blood mononuclear cells (PBMCs), taken when the disease was refractory, from a patient treated with antithyroid drugs. These receptors were taken from a female donor with Graves disease. The CDR3 runs from the conserved cysteine through the conserved F or W.

TRBJ2-7 | TRBV6-1 | CATTGAGVVYEQYF
TRBJ2-5 | TRBV29-1 | CSVEGASGRAPQETQYF
TRBJ2-7 | TRBV28 | CASSLGRGRITYEQYF
TRBJ2-5 | TRBV6-1 | CASSAESLEETQYF
TRBJ2-5 | TRBV6-1 | CASSGLEYGGQETQYF
TRBJ1-2 | TRBV6-2/TRBV6-3 | CASRRKSASYGYTF
TRBJ2-3 | TRBV20-1 | CSASLTSGTDTQYF
TRBJ1-5 | TRBV28 | CASSIRFSNQPQHF
TRBJ1-1 | TRBV6-5 | CASSYVSMNTEAFF
TRBJ2-7 | TRBV7-9 | CASSLGFGVPYEQYF
TRBJ1-1 | TRBV7-9 | CASSLEQGATEAFF
TRBJ2-7 | TRBV30 | CAWSRAGGPYEQYF
TRBJ1-2 | TRBV12-3/TRBV12-4 | CASSLTPGRGGGYTF
TRBJ2-2 | TRBV2 | CAIKGTGQGDGELFF
TRBJ1-2 | TRBV28 | CASSSGSPRYGYTF
TRBJ2-7 | TRBV7-9 | CASNKGTGGFGEQYF
TRBJ2-2 | TRBV7-9 | CASSLVQGANTGELFF
TRBJ2-7 | TRBV29-1 | CSVIFDRITYEQYF
TRBJ1-1 | TRBV2 | CASSVTIKQGHTEAFF
TRBJ1-1 | TRBV11-2 | CASSLGIGTNTEAFF
TRBJ2-7 | TRBV2 | CASRLTSAISYEQYF
TRBJ2-7 | TRBV20-1 | CSAPYLGGLARSYEQYF